The 14 T cell receptor beta chains given below trace back to one sample, sequenced in a study of shared clonotypes between healthy human individuals. Only in-frame clones appear in the TCRdb table, and some are missing; sequencing was by immunoSEQ multiplex PCR. The sample contains a few hundred thousand clones, over 65% of which appear only once. Sequenced input: memory CD4+ T cells sorted from blood. The subset: CD45RA-negative fraction. The receptor source for this set is a man aged 30 to 39 in good health.

This clone was detected a few times. The gene calls are TRBV7-8 and TRBJ2-5; D is uncertain. Germline V gene lookup returns CDR1 SGHVS and CDR2 FQNEAQ. The ends were cut back, 6 bases at V and 2 bases at J, with 4 bases in the middle. This CDR3 is 11 amino acids long. In DNA, the CDR3 is TGTGCCAGCAGTCCACAAGAGACCCAGTACTTC. As protein: CASSPQETQYF. The whole variable domain, remainder taken from reference TRBV7-8 and TRBJ2-5, is GAGVSQSPRYKVAKRGQDVALRCDPISGHVSLFWYQQALGQGPEFLTYFQNEAQLDKSGLPSDRFFAERPEGSVSTLKIQRTQQEDSAVYLCASSPQETQYFGPGTRLLVL.

This clone was seen more than once but under ten times. The chain carries TRBV30 and TRBJ2-3; D is perhaps TRBD2 (5 bases). Germline CDR1 reads GTSNPN; CDR2 reads SVGIG (reference sequence). The germline V and J ends were trimmed by 2 bases and 4 bases, with 19 bases remaining between them. This CDR3 region has 16 residues. CDR3 sequence: CAWSYSLAGSADTQYF. Written as DNA, the CDR3 is TGTGCCTGGAGTTACTCTCTAGCAGGTAGCGCAGATACGCAGTATTTT. Full variable domain (remainder filled in from reference TRBV30 and TRBJ2-3): SQTIHQWPATLVQPVGSPLSLECTVEGTSNPNLYWYRQAAGRGLQLLFYSVGIGQISSEVPQNLSASRPQDRQFILSSKKLLLSDSGFYLCAWSYSLAGSADTQYFGPGTRLTVL.

The chain is built from TRBV5-1 and TRBJ2-1; TRBD2 aligns across 12 bases. This CDR3 contains 18 residues. J lost 4 bases, V lost 4 bases, and 12 bases had no gene match. Germline V gene sequence: CDR1 SGHRS, CDR2 YFSETQ. The DNA for the CDR3 is TGCGCCAGCAGCCCGAGAGCGAGACTAGCGGGAGATTACAATGAGCAGTTCTTC. Translated: CASSPRARLAGDYNEQFF.

The rearrangement joins TRBV28 to TRBJ1-1, with a possible D match to TRBD1 (6 bases). The CDR3 contains 14 residues. Trimming cost V 7 bases and J 2 bases, with 14 bases left between them. The germline CDR1 and CDR2 sequences are MDHEN and SYDVKM. For the CDR3, the DNA is TGTGCCAGCATTCACTGGGGGCGAAACACTGAAGCTTTCTTT. Its protein product is CASIHWGRNTEAFF.

For this clone: The same CDR3 arises from other DNA sequences in this sample as well. This chain links TRBV5-1 with TRBJ2-5; the match to TRBD1 covers 8 bases. V lost 2 bases, J lost 1 base, and 1 base stayed unmatched. The germline V gene has CDR1 SGHRS and CDR2 YFSETQ. The CDR3 sequence is 14 residues long. Here the CDR3 DNA reads TGCGCCAGCAGCTTACAGGGGGGCCAAGAGACCCAGTACTTC. It codes for CASSLQGGQETQYF. Together with reference TRBV5-1 and TRBJ2-5, the CDR3 gives the full variable domain: KAGVTQTPRYLIKTRGQQVTLSCSPISGHRSVSWYQQTPGQGLQFLFEYFSETQRNKGNFPGRFSGRQFSNSRSEMNVSTLELGDSALYLCASSLQGGQETQYFGPGTRLLVL.

The chain recombines TRBV28 with TRBJ1-5; 8 positions match TRBD1. Unmatched junction bases numbered 9, after V lost 2 bases and J lost 6 bases. Germline V gene sequence: CDR1 MDHEN, CDR2 SYDVKM. This CDR3 comprises 16 residues. CDR3 region: CASSLTLGQGIQPQHF. CDR3 sequence (DNA): TGTGCCAGCAGTTTAACCCTCGGACAGGGAATTCAGCCCCAGCATTTT. Drawing the rest from reference TRBV28 and TRBJ1-5, the complete variable domain is DVKVTQSSRYLVKRTGEKVFLECVQDMDHENMFWYRQDPGLGLRLIYFSYDVKMKEKGDIPEGYSVSREKKERFSLILESASTNQTSMYLCASSLTLGQGIQPQHFGDGTRLSIL.

This clone was counted a single time. The rearrangement joins TRBV30 to TRBJ2-7; D is possibly TRBD2 (6 bases). Germline values: CDR1 GTSNPN, CDR2 SVGIG (reference sequence). This CDR3 comprises 11 residues. The CDR3 loop reads CGPIADLEQYF. The CDR3 bases are TGTGGCCCCATAGCGGACCTCGAGCAGTACTTC.

V gene TRBV29-1 combines with J gene TRBJ1-3; the D gene is possibly TRBD1 (5 bases). V lost 6 bases and J 1 base, leaving 10 bases between the germline ends. This CDR3 spans 13 amino acids. Germline lookup yields CDR1 SQVTM and CDR2 ANQGSEA. CDR3 nucleotide sequence: TGCAGCGTCAGGGACCAATCTGGAAACACCATATATTTT. It encodes CSVRDQSGNTIYF.

This clone was counted ten times or more. The chain joins TRBV2 to TRBJ1-4; a possible D gene is TRBD1 (6 bases). The V end was cut by 0 bases, the J end by 9 bases, with 14 bases between. This CDR3 comprises 15 residues. CDR1 and CDR2 from the germline V gene are SNHLY and FYNNEI. CDR3 sequence (DNA): TGTGCCAGCAGTGAAGCGCTTGGACAGTGGAAAAAACTGTTTTTT. Translating it yields CASSEALGQWKKLFF. Based on the CDR3 plus reference TRBV2 and TRBJ1-4, the full variable domain is EPEVTQTPSHQVTQMGQEVILRCVPISNHLYFYWYRQILGQKVEFLVSFYNNEISEKSEIFDDQFSVERPDGSNFTLKIRSTKLEDSAMYFCASSEALGQWKKLFFGSGTQLSVL.

The chain joins TRBV9 to TRBJ2-3, with 9 positions matching TRBD2. Trimming took 4 bases from V and 4 from J; bases not matched to a gene: 16. The germline gives CDR1 SGDLS, CDR2 YYNGEE. This CDR3 comprises 18 residues. The CDR3 sequence: CASSPQLLAGVTADTQYF. The CDR3 DNA is TGTGCCAGCAGCCCCCAATTATTAGCGGGAGTTACAGCAGATACGCAGTATTTT.

This clone was counted only a few times. The chain is built from TRBV2 and TRBJ1-1; 8 bases agree with TRBD1. The CDR3 length is 14 residues. Germline trimming cut 7 bases from V and 4 bases from J; bases unmatched to any gene: 8. The germline gives CDR1 SNHLY, CDR2 FYNNEI. CDR3 amino acids: CASTGQGSGTEAFF. The DNA for the CDR3 is TGTGCCAGCACCGGACAGGGTTCGGGCACTGAAGCTTTCTTT.

The chain is built from TRBV10-2 and TRBJ2-7; TRBD2 agrees at 8 bases. Trimming removed 3 bases from V and 8 bases from J; junction bases left unmatched: 24. The CDR3 has 19 residues. Germline assignment: CDR1 WSHSY and CDR2 SAAADI. CDR3 protein: CASSDVRVHDGLAGLKQYF. The CDR3 coding sequence is TGCGCCAGCAGTGATGTTAGGGTACACGACGGGCTAGCGGGTTTGAAGCAGTACTTC.

Details on this clone: Additional DNA sequences in this sample encode the identical CDR3. The V and J genes are TRBV5-1 and TRBJ2-6; D unclear. CDR3 length equals 15 residues. Germline V gene data show CDR1 as SGHRS and CDR2 as YFSETQ. V was cut by 0 bases and J by 0 bases, with 4 bases left in between. The CDR3 coding sequence is TGCGCCAGCAGCTTGGGGACCTCTGGGGCCAACGTCCTGACTTTC. Amino acids: CASSLGTSGANVLTF. Filled out from reference TRBV5-1 and TRBJ2-6, the complete variable domain reads KAGVTQTPRYLIKTRGQQVTLSCSPISGHRSVSWYQQTPGQGLQFLFEYFSETQRNKGNFPGRFSGRQFSNSRSEMNVSTLELGDSALYLCASSLGTSGANVLTFGAGSRLTVL.

This chain uses TRBV7-2 with TRBJ2-5, with D tentatively TRBD1 (7 bases). This CDR3 region has 15 residues. In germline, CDR1 is SGHTA, CDR2 FQGNSA. V lost 5 bases and J lost 5, with 18 bases in between. In DNA form, the CDR3 reads TGTGCCAGCAGCCCCACCCCACAGGGGAGGGAGACCCAGTACTTC. Translating gives CASSPTPQGRETQYF.